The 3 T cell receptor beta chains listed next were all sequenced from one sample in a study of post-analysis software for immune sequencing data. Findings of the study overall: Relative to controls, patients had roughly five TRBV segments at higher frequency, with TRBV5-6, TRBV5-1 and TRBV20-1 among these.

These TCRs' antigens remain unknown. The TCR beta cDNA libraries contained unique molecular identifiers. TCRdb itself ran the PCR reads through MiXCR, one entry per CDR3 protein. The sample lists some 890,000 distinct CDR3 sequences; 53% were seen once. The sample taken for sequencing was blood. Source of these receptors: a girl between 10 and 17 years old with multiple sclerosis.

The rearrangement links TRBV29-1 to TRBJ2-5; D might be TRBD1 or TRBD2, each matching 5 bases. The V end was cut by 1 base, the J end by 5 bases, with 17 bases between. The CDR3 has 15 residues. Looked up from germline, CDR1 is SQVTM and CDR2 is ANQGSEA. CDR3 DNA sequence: TGCAGCGTTGAAGGGATTGCATTTGAGGGGGAGACCCAGTACTTC. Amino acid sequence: CSVEGIAFEGETQYF.

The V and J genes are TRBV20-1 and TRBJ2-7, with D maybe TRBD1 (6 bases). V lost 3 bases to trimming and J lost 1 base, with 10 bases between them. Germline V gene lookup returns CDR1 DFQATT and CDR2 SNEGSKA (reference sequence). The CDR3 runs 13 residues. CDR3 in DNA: TGCAGTGCTAGGGACAGTTTTTCCTACGAGCAGTACTTC. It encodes CSARDSFSYEQYF.

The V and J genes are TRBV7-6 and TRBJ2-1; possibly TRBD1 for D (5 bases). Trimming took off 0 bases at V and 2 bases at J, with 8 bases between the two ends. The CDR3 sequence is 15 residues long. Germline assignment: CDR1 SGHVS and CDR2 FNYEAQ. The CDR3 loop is CASSLADSTYNEQFF. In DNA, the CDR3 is TGTGCCAGCAGCTTAGCTGACAGTACCTACAATGAGCAGTTCTTC.